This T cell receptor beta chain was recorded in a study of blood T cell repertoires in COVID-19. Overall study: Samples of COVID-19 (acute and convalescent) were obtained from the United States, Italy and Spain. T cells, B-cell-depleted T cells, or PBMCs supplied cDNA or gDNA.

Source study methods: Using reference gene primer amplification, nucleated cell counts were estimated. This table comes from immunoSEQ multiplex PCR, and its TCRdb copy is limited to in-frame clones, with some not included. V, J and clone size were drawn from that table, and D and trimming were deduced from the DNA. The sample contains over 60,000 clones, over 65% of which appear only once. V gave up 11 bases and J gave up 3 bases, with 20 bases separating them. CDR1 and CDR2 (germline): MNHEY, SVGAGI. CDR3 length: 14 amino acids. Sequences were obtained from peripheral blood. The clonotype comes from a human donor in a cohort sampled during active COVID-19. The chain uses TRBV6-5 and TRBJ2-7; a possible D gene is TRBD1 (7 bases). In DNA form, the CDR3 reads TGTGCCTCTCAGGGGGGACAGATCATCTACGAGCAGTACTTC. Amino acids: CASQGGQIIYEQYF.